Presented here are 22 T cell receptor beta chains from one specimen sequenced in a study of shared clonotypes between healthy human individuals. The table came from immunoSEQ multiplex PCR; TCRdb's copy has only in-frame clones and leaves some out. The sample carries around 100,000 clones, about 70% recorded once. Sequencing used memory CD8+ T cells sorted from blood. Subset: CD45RO+ cells pooled with CCR7-negative TemRA cells. The receptors were gathered from a woman in her twenties or thirties in good health.

This clone has at least ten counts. The chain couples TRBV5-6 to TRBJ1-2, with D possibly TRBD1 on 6 matching bases. V lost 4 bases to trimming and J lost 5 bases, with 15 bases between them. From germline, CDR1 is SGHDT and CDR2 YYEEEE. The CDR3 spans 14 residues. The CDR3, as DNA: TGTGCCAGCAGCGCTGGGGGCAGGCCGTATGGCTACACCTTC. This translates into CASSAGGRPYGYTF.

This clone was seen at least ten times. The chain joins TRBV28 to TRBJ1-1, with TRBD1 as a possible D gene (6 bases). Trimming pared 5 bases from V and 3 bases from J, leaving 13 bases between. Germline values: CDR1 MDHEN, CDR2 SYDVKM. This CDR3 comprises 14 residues. CDR3 protein: CASSPLGGHTEAFF. In nucleotides, the CDR3 is TGTGCCAGCAGTCCGCTAGGGGGGCACACTGAAGCTTTCTTT.

The V call is TRBV5-6, the J call TRBJ1-1; 8 bases are a match to TRBD1. This CDR3 is 15 amino acids long. V lost 2 bases, J lost 4 bases, and 7 bases stayed unmatched. Germline CDR1 SGHDT, CDR2 YYEEEE. CDR3 protein: CASSFGTGTGTEAFF. As DNA, the CDR3 is TGTGCCAGCAGCTTCGGGACAGGAACAGGCACTGAAGCTTTCTTT.

The chain couples TRBV25-1 to TRBJ2-7, with D perhaps TRBD2 (6 bases). TRBJ2-5 explains the end of the DNA better; the J call may be wrong. This CDR3 contains 13 residues. The germline V gene has CDR1 MGHDK and CDR2 SYGVNS. The CDR3 DNA follows: TGTGCCAGCAGGGCGGGATTACAAGAGACCCAGTACTTC. Its translation is CASRAGLQETQYF.

Only a few counts were recorded for this clone. The chain has TRBV21-1 and TRBJ1-2; the D call in the table, TRBD1, was not verified against the DNA. TRBV21-1 corresponds to a pseudogene. This CDR3 is built from 11 residues. The CDR3 protein is CASVQVNGYTF. As DNA, the CDR3 is TGTGCCAGCGTCCAGGTAAATGGCTACACCTTC.

The chain couples TRBV11-2 to TRBJ2-5; D uncertain. Per the germline V gene, CDR1 is SGHAT and CDR2 is FQNNGV. The CDR3 is 14 residues long. Trimming removed 6 bases at V and 5 bases at J, with 16 bases between. The CDR3 nucleotides read TGTGCCAGCAGTCCTATTACCCCCGGGGAGACCCAGTACTTC. This sequence encodes CASSPITPGETQYF.

The chain links TRBV5-5 to TRBJ1-5; 8 positions match TRBD1. CDR1 and CDR2 (germline): SGHKS, YYEKEE (reference sequence). J gave up 7 bases and V 4 bases, and 16 bases lay outside the gene matches. There are 17 residues in the CDR3. The CDR3 coding sequence is TGTGCCAGCAGCCTCACCCTCCAGGGGGCGATGGGACAGCCCCAGCATTTT. It translates to CASSLTLQGAMGQPQHF.

The genes are TRBV9 and TRBJ2-1; the match to TRBD1 covers 7 bases. The CDR3 runs 15 residues. The germline gives CDR1 SGDLS, CDR2 YYNGEE. The trim removed 3 bases at V and 5 bases at J, leaving 8 bases unmatched. CDR3 loop: CASSEDRSTHNEQFF. The CDR3 DNA reads TGTGCCAGCAGCGAGGACAGGTCGACCCACAATGAGCAGTTCTTC. Full variable domain (remainder filled in from reference TRBV9 and TRBJ2-1): DSGVTQTPKHLITATGQRVTLRCSPRSGDLSVYWYQQSLDQGLQFLIQYYNGEERAKGNILERFSAQQFPDLHSELNLSSLELGDSALYFCASSEDRSTHNEQFFGPGTRLTVL.

The chain recombines TRBV4-1 with TRBJ1-2, with D unresolved. The CDR3 has 13 amino acids. The germline V gene encodes CDR1 MGHRA and CDR2 YSYEKL. V was pared by 8 bases and J by 1 base, with 11 bases between. The CDR3 region has the DNA TGCGCCAGCTCCTCACGAGTTAACTATGGCTACACCTTC. This gives the protein CASSSRVNYGYTF.

The chain has TRBV4-1 and TRBJ2-5; D perhaps matches TRBD1 (6 bases). The J call may not be correct, given that the DNA end is closer to TRBJ2-7. The CDR3 is 14 amino acids. Per germline, CDR1 MGHRA and CDR2 YSYEKL. The CDR3: CASSQEQGAYEQYF. The DNA for the CDR3 is TGCGCCAGCAGCCAAGAACAGGGAGCCTACGAGCAGTACTTC.

The V call is TRBV27, the J call TRBJ2-7; 12 bases line up with TRBD2. This CDR3 has 15 amino acids. Germline trimming cut 2 bases from V and 6 bases from J; bases unmatched to any gene: 5. Per the germline V gene, CDR1 is MNHEY and CDR2 is SMNVEV (reference sequence). The CDR3 nucleotides read TGTGCCAGCAGTTTACTAGCGGGAGGGGGGGTCGAGCAGTACTTC. Protein: CASSLLAGGGVEQYF.

The genes are TRBV2 and TRBJ2-5, with D perhaps matching TRBD1 (5 bases). The CDR3 runs 17 residues. Trimming cost V 3 bases and J 4 bases, with 21 bases left between them. Germline V lookup: CDR1 SNHLY, CDR2 FYNNEI. The CDR3 here is CASSDGARHPRGETQYF. CDR3 nucleotides: TGTGCCAGCAGTGATGGAGCAAGGCACCCAAGGGGAGAGACCCAGTACTTC.

The chain recombines TRBV25-1 with TRBJ2-2; 11 bases agree with TRBD1. CDR1 is MGHDK, CDR2 SYGVNS, per germline. The CDR3 length is 16 residues. J was trimmed by 6 bases and V by 7 bases; bases with no gene match: 10. The CDR3 region has the DNA TGTGCCAGCACCCCGCGGGGGACAGGGGGTCCCGGGGAGCTGTTTTTT. This translates into CASTPRGTGGPGELFF.

The gene calls are TRBV7-2 and TRBJ2-3; perhaps TRBD2 as D (6 bases). There are 14 residues in the CDR3. V lost 11 bases and J 0 bases, leaving 15 bases between the germline ends. CDR1 is SGHTA, CDR2 FQGNSA, per germline. The CDR3 loop reads CASSAYLSTDTQYF. The DNA of the CDR3 is TGTGCCTCTAGCGCATACTTAAGCACAGATACGCAGTATTTT.

The chain carries TRBV11-2 and TRBJ2-5; 9 bases map to TRBD2. V gave up 0 bases and J gave up 4 bases; unmatched junction bases: 9. This CDR3 is 17 amino acids long. The V gene's germline CDR1 is SGHAT and CDR2 FQNNGV. The CDR3 DNA reads TGTGCCAGCAGCTTAGATCGGATAGCGGGAGTCCCAGAGACCCAGTACTTC. It codes for CASSLDRIAGVPETQYF. The whole variable domain, remainder taken from reference TRBV11-2 and TRBJ2-5, is EAGVAQSPRYKIIEKRQSVAFWCNPISGHATLYWYQQILGQGPKLLIQFQNNGVVDDSQLPKDRFSAERLKGVDSTLKIQPAKLEDSAVYLCASSLDRIAGVPETQYFGPGTRLLVL.

In its sample, this clone is medium-sized (0.01 to 0.1%). This sample includes further DNA sequences coding for the same CDR3. CDR3 amino acids: CASSDSTGGHTDTQYF. CDR3 nucleotides: TGTGCCAGCAGTGACTCGACCGGCGGCCACACAGATACGCAGTATTTT. The chain combines TRBV6-4 with TRBJ2-3, with no clear D. Germline V CDR1 and CDR2: MRHNA, SNTAGT. There are 16 residues in the CDR3. V was pared by 0 bases and J by 2 bases, with 12 bases between.

This clone was observed once. V usage is TRBV19 and J usage is TRBJ2-7; 7 bases align to TRBD1. CDR1 LNHDA and CDR2 SQIVND come from the germline V gene (reference sequence). The V and J ends lost 4 bases and 2 bases, in that order; junction bases with no gene match: 5. This CDR3 has 14 residues. CDR3 residues: CASSTYRGTYEQYF. CDR3 DNA sequence: TGTGCCAGTAGTACGTACAGGGGAACCTACGAGCAGTACTTC.

This rearrangement joins TRBV19 to TRBJ1-5; 7 bases are shared with TRBD1. Germline assignment: CDR1 LNHDA and CDR2 SQIVND (reference sequence). This CDR3 has 15 amino acids. V dropped 8 bases and J dropped 7; count of bases not matched to a gene: 14. CDR3 region: CASCKGAAGGQPQHF. CDR3 nucleotide sequence: TGTGCCAGTTGTAAGGGGGCGGCTGGTGGACAGCCCCAGCATTTT.

The J gene is TRBJ1-3, the V gene TRBV28; D might be TRBD1 (6 bases). Germline V gives CDR1 MDHEN, CDR2 SYDVKM. V was trimmed by 3 bases and J by 4 bases, leaving 13 bases between them. The CDR3 covers 15 residues. CDR3 in amino acids: CASSFLRGAGNTIYF. Written as DNA, the CDR3 is TGTGCCAGCAGTTTTCTCCGGGGGGCCGGAAACACCATATATTTT.

The CDR3 region is CAWMGYNEQFF. The CDR3 region has the DNA TGTGCCTGGATGGGTTACAATGAGCAGTTCTTC. The chain carries TRBV30 and TRBJ2-1, with D uncertain. Germline lookup yields CDR1 GTSNPN and CDR2 SVGIG (reference sequence). Trimming left V 4 bases short and J 4 bases short, with 5 bases between. The CDR3 has 11 amino acids. The entire variable domain, with the rest obtained from reference TRBV30 and TRBJ2-1, is as follows: SQTIHQWPATLVQPVGSPLSLECTVEGTSNPNLYWYRQAAGRGLQLLFYSVGIGQISSEVPQNLSASRPQDRQFILSSKKLLLSDSGFYLCAWMGYNEQFFGPGTRLTVL.

This clone was seen only a few times. V and J are TRBV25-1 and TRBJ2-3; 7 bases line up with TRBD1. Germline CDR1 is MGHDK and CDR2 is SYGVNS. The junction had 10 bases not matched to a gene; V was cut back by 1 base and J by 0 bases. The CDR3 loop spans 18 amino acids. CDR3 loop: CASSELGTARTSTDTQYF. The CDR3 coding sequence is TGTGCCAGCAGTGAATTGGGGACAGCGCGCACCAGCACAGATACGCAGTATTTT.

This clone came up once. The rearrangement uses TRBV7-2 and TRBJ2-7; no reliable D call. Trimming cost V 1 base and J 0 bases, with 7 bases left between them. Germline V lookup: CDR1 SGHTA, CDR2 FQGNSA. The CDR3 spans 14 residues. As DNA, the CDR3 is TGTGCCAGCAGCTTAGACCTCGTCTCCTACGAGCAGTACTTC. It yields the protein CASSLDLVSYEQYF.